These 9 T cell receptor beta chains share one sample of origin, sequenced in a study of T cell repertoires in cytomegalovirus infection. TCRdb re-analysed the reads in MiXCR, keeping a single row per CDR3 protein. Here the sample spans 250,000 or so distinct CDR3 sequences, 15% to 20% being singletons. The source material was CD8+ T cells from PBMCs. The receptors come from a human donor in good health (CMV status not recorded). Some clones in this sample may be carry-over from other donors' samples.

This clonotype occurred a few times. The chain joins TRBV12-3 or TRBV12-4 to TRBJ2-3, with TRBD2 as a possible D gene (7 bases). CDR3 length equals 15 residues. The ends were cut back, 7 bases at V and 2 bases at J, with 16 bases in the middle. The DNA of the CDR3 is TGTGCCAGCACTGGGAGGGACAAGACCACAGATACGCAGTATTTT. The encoded protein is CASTGRDKTTDTQYF.

This chain links TRBV12-3 or TRBV12-4 with TRBJ2-3; possibly TRBD2 for D (5 bases). V lost 6 bases and J 5 bases, leaving 12 bases between the germline ends. The CDR3 is made up of 13 amino acids. The CDR3 is CASSSGSIDTQYF. The CDR3 nucleotides read TGTGCCAGCAGCTCGGGGAGTATAGATACGCAGTATTTT.

This clonotype has a handful of counts. The V call is TRBV7-9, the J call TRBJ2-5, with D hard to call. Germline lookup yields CDR1 SEHNR and CDR2 FQNEAQ (reference sequence). V lost 0 bases to trimming and J lost 6 bases, with 11 bases between them. CDR3 length: 14 residues. The CDR3 nucleotides are TGTGCCAGCAGCTTAGCAGGGCCGGAGAAGACCCAGTACTTC. Translating it yields CASSLAGPEKTQYF. The whole variable domain, remainder taken from reference TRBV7-9 and TRBJ2-5, is DTGVSQNPRHKITKRGQNVTFRCDPISEHNRLYWYRQTLGQGPEFLTYFQNEAQLEKSRLLSDRFSAERPKGSFSTLEIQRTEQGDSAMYLCASSLAGPEKTQYFGPGTRLLVL.

This clonotype was observed many times. The chain uses TRBV7-8 and TRBJ1-4; 11 bases match TRBD1. Germline V gene sequence: CDR1 SGHVS, CDR2 FQNEAQ. V shed 1 base and J 7 bases; nucleotides not matched to a gene: 2. This CDR3 has 15 amino acids. The CDR3, as DNA: TGTGCCAGCAGCTTAGGGACAGGGGGCCGTGAAAAACTGTTTTTT. Protein: CASSLGTGGREKLFF.

This clonotype turned up a few times. This chain joins TRBV18 and TRBJ2-1; 7 bases align to TRBD2. Per the germline V gene, CDR1 is KGHSH and CDR2 is LQKENI. The CDR3 is 13 residues long. V lost 1 base to trimming and J lost 7 bases; unmatched junction nucleotides: 1. CDR3 in DNA: TGTGCCAGCTCACCACTGCGGGGGAATGAGCAGTTCTTC. It is translated as CASSPLRGNEQFF.

This clonotype showed up many times. The chain couples TRBV7-2 to TRBJ2-1; 9 bases line up with TRBD2. Germline trimming cut 3 bases from V and 5 bases from J; bases unmatched to any gene: 5. Germline V gene sequence: CDR1 SGHTA, CDR2 FQGNSA. The CDR3 loop spans 15 amino acids. CDR3 amino acids: CASSLGGGVNNEQFF. DNA of the CDR3: TGTGCCAGCAGCTTGGGCGGGGGGGTAAACAATGAGCAGTTCTTC.

Many counts were recorded for this clonotype. This chain connects TRBV4-1 to TRBJ1-2, with D tentatively TRBD1 (5 bases). CDR3 length: 15 residues. The germline V and J ends were trimmed by 4 bases and 3 bases, with 15 bases remaining between them. Germline CDR1 reads MGHRA; CDR2 reads YSYEKL. In DNA, the CDR3 is TGCGCCAGCAGCCTCCTTTTAGGGACGGACTATGGCTACACCTTC. It yields the protein CASSLLLGTDYGYTF.

This clonotype was observed many times. The chain uses TRBV7-9 and TRBJ1-1, with TRBD1 identical over 7 bases. This CDR3 contains 16 residues. Trimming at V came to 5 bases and at J to 6 bases, leaving 15 bases not matched to a gene. The germline gives CDR1 SEHNR, CDR2 FQNEAQ (reference sequence). CDR3 bases: TGTGCCAGCAGCGCCCGGGACAGTTCAAACGGTGCTGAAGCTTTCTTT. This codes for CASSARDSSNGAEAFF. Filled out from reference TRBV7-9 and TRBJ1-1, the complete variable domain reads DTGVSQNPRHKITKRGQNVTFRCDPISEHNRLYWYRQTLGQGPEFLTYFQNEAQLEKSRLLSDRFSAERPKGSFSTLEIQRTEQGDSAMYLCASSARDSSNGAEAFFGQGTRLTVV.

A few counts support this clonotype. The chain uses TRBV7-9 and TRBJ2-1, with TRBD2 identical over 10 bases. V shed 3 bases and J 7 bases; nucleotides not matched to a gene: 15. Germline V gives CDR1 SEHNR, CDR2 FQNEAQ (reference sequence). This CDR3 region has 18 residues. Written as DNA, the CDR3 is TGTGCCAGCAGCTTCCCCCGCAGCGGGGGGGCCAAGGCAAATGAGCAGTTCTTC. Amino acids: CASSFPRSGGAKANEQFF.